This TCR beta chain was sequenced for a study of cytomegalovirus exposure and HLA in healthy donors. Study results and limitations: According to a later analysis, most TCR beta chains associated with CMV appeared HLA-restricted. Productive rates of about 90% or about 30% were seen for most TCR beta V segments in an earlier analysis. In a later analysis, parvovirus B19, influenza, CMV and Epstein-Barr virus appeared linked to several top co-occurrence clusters. An ancestry cluster, one associated with Asian ancestry, reportedly showed fewer N-insertions than the roughly 670-donor mean in a later analysis.

It was with 60 Vbeta and 13 Jbeta primers that the PCR ran. TCRdb keeps only in-frame clones here, not all; method: immunoSEQ multiplex PCR. The sample shows 150,000 or so clones, approximately 73% of them seen only once. The CDR3 extends over 17 amino acids. The trim removed 5 bases at V and 5 bases at J, leaving 8 bases unmatched. Looked up from germline, CDR1 is SGHTS and CDR2 is YDEGEE. A word on this clone: Its antigen is as yet unknown.

The chain recombines TRBV5-8 with TRBJ2-2; 14 bases are a match to TRBD2. This sequence was found in a woman between 18 and 29 years old in good health and CMV-seronegative. The material sequenced was PBMCs. CDR3 sequence reads: CASRAGLAGVETGELFF. DNA for the CDR3: TGTGCCAGCAGGGCGGGACTAGCGGGAGTCGAGACCGGGGAGCTGTTTTTT.